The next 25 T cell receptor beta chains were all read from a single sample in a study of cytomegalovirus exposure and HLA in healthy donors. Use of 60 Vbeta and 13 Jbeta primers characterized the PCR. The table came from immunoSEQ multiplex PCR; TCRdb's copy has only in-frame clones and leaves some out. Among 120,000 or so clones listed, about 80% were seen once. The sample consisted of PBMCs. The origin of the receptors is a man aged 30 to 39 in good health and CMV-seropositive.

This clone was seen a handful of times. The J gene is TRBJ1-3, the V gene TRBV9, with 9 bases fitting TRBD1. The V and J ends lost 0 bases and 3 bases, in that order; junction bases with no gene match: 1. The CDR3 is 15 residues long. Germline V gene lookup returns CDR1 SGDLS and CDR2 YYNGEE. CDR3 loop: CASSVATGGGNTIYF. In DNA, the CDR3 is TGTGCCAGCAGCGTAGCGACAGGGGGTGGAAACACCATATATTTT.

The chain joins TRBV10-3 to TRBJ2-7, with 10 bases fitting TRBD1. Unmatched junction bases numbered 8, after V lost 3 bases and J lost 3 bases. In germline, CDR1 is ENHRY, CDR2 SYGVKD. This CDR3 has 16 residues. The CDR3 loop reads CAISDLKGQGFYEQYF. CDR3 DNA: TGTGCCATCAGTGACTTGAAGGGACAGGGGTTCTACGAGCAGTACTTC.

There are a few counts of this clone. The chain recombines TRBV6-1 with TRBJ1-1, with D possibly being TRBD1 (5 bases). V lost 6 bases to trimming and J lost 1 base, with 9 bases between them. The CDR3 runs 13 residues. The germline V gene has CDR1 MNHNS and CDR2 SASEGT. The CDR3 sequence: CASSATENTEAFF. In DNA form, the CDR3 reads TGTGCCAGCAGCGCGACAGAGAACACTGAAGCTTTCTTT.

The CDR3 region is CASSLLGQKEAFF. The CDR3 DNA reads TGTGCCAGCAGTTTACTAGGACAGAAGGAAGCTTTCTTT. The J gene is TRBJ1-1, the V gene TRBV27; TRBD1 is a possible D gene (6 bases). The ends were cut back, 2 bases at V and 8 bases at J, with 12 bases in the middle. CDR1 and CDR2 (germline): MNHEY, SMNVEV (reference sequence). CDR3 length: 13 amino acids.

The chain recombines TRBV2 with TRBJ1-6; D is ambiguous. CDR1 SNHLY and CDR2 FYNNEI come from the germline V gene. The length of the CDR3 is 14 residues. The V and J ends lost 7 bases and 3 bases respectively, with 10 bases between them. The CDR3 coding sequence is TGTGCCAGCAACATCCAGGACTATAATTCACCCCTCCACTTT. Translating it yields CASNIQDYNSPLHF.

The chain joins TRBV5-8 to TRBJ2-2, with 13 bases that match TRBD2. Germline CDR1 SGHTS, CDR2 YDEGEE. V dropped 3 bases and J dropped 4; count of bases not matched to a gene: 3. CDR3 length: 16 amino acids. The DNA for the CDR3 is TGTGCCAGCAGCTATACTAGCGGGGGGGTCACCGGGGAGCTGTTTTTT. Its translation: CASSYTSGGVTGELFF.

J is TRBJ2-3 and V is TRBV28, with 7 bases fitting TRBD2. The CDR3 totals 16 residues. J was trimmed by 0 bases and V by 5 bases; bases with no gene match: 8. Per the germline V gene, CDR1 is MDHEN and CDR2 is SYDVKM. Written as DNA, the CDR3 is TGTGCCAGCAGTCCCCCCCGCGGGGGTAGCACAGATACGCAGTATTTT. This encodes CASSPPRGGSTDTQYF.

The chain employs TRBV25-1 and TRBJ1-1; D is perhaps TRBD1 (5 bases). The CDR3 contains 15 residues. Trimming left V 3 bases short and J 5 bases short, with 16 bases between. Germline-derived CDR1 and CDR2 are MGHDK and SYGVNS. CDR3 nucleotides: TGTGCCAGCAGTGACTTCCCAGGGAGGAGAACTGAAGCTTTCTTT. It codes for CASSDFPGRRTEAFF.

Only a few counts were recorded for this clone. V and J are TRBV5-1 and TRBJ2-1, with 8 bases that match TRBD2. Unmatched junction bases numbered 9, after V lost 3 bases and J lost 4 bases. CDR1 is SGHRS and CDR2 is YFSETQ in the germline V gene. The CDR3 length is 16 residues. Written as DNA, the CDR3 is TGCGCCAGCAGCTGGGGGAGCGGGGGTTTATACAATGAGCAGTTCTTC. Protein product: CASSWGSGGLYNEQFF.

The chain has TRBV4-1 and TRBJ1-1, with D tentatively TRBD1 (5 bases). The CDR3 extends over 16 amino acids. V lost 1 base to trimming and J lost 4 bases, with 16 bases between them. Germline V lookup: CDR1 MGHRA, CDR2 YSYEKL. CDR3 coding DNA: TGCGCCAGCAGCCAAGTAGGGGCTACGATGGGCACTGAAGCTTTCTTT. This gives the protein CASSQVGATMGTEAFF.

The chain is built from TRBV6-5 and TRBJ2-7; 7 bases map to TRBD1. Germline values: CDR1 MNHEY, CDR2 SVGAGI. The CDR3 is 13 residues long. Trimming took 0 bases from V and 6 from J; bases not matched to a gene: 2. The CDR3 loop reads CASSYSWTGEQYF. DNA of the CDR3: TGTGCCAGCAGTTACTCCTGGACAGGCGAGCAGTACTTC.

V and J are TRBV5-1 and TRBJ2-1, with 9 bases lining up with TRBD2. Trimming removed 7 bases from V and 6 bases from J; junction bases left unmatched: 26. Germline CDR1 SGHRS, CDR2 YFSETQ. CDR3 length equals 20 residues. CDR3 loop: CASRVRGGARTQNWSNEQFF. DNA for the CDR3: TGCGCCAGCCGCGTCCGCGGGGGGGCAAGAACTCAAAATTGGTCCAATGAGCAGTTCTTC.

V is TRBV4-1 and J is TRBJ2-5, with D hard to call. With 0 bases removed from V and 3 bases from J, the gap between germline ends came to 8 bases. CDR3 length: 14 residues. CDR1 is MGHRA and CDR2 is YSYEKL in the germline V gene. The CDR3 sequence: CASSQDPREETQYF. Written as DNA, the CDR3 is TGCGCCAGCAGCCAAGATCCCCGGGAAGAGACCCAGTACTTC.

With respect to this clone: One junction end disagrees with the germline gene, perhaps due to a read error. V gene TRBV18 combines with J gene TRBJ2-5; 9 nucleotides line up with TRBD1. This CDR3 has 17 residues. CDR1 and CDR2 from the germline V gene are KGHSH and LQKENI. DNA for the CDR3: TGTGCCGGCTCACCACCAACAGGGGGCTACTTTGAAGAGACCCAGTACTTC. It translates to CAGSPPTGGYFEETQYF.

DNA for the CDR3: TGTGCCAGCAGTCTTGACAGGGGGGATGAGCAGTTCTTC. Protein sequence: CASSLDRGDEQFF. This chain connects TRBV6-1 to TRBJ2-1, with 9 bases aligning to TRBD1. V was clipped by 5 bases and J by 8 bases; unmatched bases: 4. Germline V lookup: CDR1 MNHNS, CDR2 SASEGT. The CDR3 extends over 13 amino acids.

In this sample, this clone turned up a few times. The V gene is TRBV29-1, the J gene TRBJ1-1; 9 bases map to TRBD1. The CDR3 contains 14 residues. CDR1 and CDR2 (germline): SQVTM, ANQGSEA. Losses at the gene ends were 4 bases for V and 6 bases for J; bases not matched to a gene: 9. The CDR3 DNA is TGCAGCGTTGTTCCCCAGGGGACAGGGTCTGAAGCTTTCTTT. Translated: CSVVPQGTGSEAFF.

As DNA, the CDR3 is TGTGCCAGCAGTAAAGGGGGCCGATTGGTGCAGTTCTTC. It codes for CASSKGGRLVQFF. The genes are TRBV6-5 and TRBJ2-1, with 7 nucleotides matching TRBD1. V gave up 5 bases and J gave up 12 bases; unmatched junction bases: 10. The CDR3 has 13 residues. In germline, CDR1 is MNHEY, CDR2 SVGAGI.

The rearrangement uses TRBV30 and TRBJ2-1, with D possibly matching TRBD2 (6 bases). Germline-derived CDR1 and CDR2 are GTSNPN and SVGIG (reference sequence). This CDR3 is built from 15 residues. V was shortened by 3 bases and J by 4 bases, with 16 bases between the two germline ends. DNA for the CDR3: TGTGCCTGGAGACTATTGGGAGGACGGTACAATGAGCAGTTCTTC. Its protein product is CAWRLLGGRYNEQFF.

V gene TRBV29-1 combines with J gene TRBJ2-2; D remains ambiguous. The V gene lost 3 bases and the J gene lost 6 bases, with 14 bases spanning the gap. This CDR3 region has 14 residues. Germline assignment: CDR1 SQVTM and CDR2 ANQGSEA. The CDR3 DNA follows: TGCAGCGTTGAGGGTGCCCCGGGTGCCGGGGAGCTGTTTTTT. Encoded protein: CSVEGAPGAGELFF.

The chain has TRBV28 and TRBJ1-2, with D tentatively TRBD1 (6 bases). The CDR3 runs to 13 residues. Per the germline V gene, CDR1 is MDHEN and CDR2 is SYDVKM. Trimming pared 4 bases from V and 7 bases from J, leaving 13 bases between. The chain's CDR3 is CASSSRDIGGYTF. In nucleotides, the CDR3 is TGTGCCAGCAGTTCCCGGGACATCGGTGGCTACACCTTC.

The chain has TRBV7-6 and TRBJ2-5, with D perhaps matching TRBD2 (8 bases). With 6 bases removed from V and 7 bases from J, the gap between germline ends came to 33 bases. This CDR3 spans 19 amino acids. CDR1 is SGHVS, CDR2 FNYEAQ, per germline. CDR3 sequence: CASSSRGELAGPTHATQYF. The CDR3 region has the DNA TGTGCCAGCAGTTCCAGGGGGGAGCTAGCGGGTCCTACTCACGCGACCCAGTACTTC.

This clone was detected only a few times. CDR3 protein: CASSKDRGMNTEAFF. The CDR3 bases are TGTGCCAGCTCAAAGGACAGGGGAATGAACACTGAAGCTTTCTTT. The chain is built from TRBV2 and TRBJ1-1, with TRBD1 identical over 9 bases. Trimming at V came to 8 bases and at J to 0 bases, leaving 7 bases not matched to a gene. The germline CDR1 and CDR2 sequences are SNHLY and FYNNEI. CDR3 length: 15 residues. The whole variable domain, remainder taken from reference TRBV2 and TRBJ1-1, is EPEVTQTPSHQVTQMGQEVILRCVPISNHLYFYWYRQILGQKVEFLVSFYNNEISEKSEIFDDQFSVERPDGSNFTLKIRSTKLEDSAMYFCASSKDRGMNTEAFFGQGTRLTVV.

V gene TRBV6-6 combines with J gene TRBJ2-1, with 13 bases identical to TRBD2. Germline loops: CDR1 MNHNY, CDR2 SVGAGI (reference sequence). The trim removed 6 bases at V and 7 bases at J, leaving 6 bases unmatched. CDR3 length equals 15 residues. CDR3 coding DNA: TGTGCCAGCAGCGGGACTAGCGGGGAGTTAAATGAGCAGTTCTTC. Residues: CASSGTSGELNEQFF.

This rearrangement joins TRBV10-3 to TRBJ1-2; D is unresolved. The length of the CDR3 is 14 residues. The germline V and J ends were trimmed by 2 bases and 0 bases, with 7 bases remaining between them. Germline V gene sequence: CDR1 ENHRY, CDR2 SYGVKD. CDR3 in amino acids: CAISEPLANYGYTF. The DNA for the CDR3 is TGTGCCATCAGTGAGCCACTTGCTAACTATGGCTACACCTTC.

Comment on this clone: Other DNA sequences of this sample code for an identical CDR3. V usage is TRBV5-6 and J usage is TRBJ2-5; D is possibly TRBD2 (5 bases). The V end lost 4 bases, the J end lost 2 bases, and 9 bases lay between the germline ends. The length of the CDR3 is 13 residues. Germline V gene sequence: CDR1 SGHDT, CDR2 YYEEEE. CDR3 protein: CASSRGPQETQYF. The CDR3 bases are TGTGCCAGCAGCCGCGGGCCACAAGAGACCCAGTACTTC.